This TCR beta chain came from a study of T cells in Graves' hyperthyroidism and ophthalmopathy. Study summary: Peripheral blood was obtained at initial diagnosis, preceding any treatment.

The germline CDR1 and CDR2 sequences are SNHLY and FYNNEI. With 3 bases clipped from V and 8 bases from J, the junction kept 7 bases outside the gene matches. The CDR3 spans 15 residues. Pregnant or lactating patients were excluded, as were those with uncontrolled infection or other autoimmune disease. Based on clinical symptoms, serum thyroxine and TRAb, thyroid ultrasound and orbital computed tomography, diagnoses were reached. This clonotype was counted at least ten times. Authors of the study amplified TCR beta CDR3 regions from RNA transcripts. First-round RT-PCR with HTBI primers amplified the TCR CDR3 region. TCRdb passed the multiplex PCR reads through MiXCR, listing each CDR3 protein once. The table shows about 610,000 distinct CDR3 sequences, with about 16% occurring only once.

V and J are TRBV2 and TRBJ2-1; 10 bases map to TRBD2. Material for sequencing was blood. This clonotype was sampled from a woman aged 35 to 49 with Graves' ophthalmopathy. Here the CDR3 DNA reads TGTGCCAGCAGTGACAAAGCGGGAGGGATCTATGAGCAGTTCTTC. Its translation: CASSDKAGGIYEQFF.